The clone carrying this TCR beta chain was counted at least ten times. Its specificity is unknown. The investigators amplified TCR beta CDR3 regions from RNA transcripts. RT-PCR in the first round (using the HTBI primer set) targeted the TCR CDR3. TCRdb redid the calling of the multiplex PCR reads with MiXCR, one entry per CDR3 protein. The sample records roughly 570,000 distinct CDR3 sequences, about 45% being singletons. This record comes from a study of T cells in Graves' hyperthyroidism and ophthalmopathy. General study points: A 13 V-J model separated ophthalmopathy from stable hyperthyroidism. Blood also contained most expanded thyroid clonotypes above 0.001.

The CDR3 is 17 amino acids. V lost 7 bases and J 0 bases, leaving 22 bases between the germline ends. Germline V gives CDR1 WSHSY, CDR2 SAAADI. This chain joins TRBV10-2 and TRBJ2-7; a possible D gene is TRBD2 (6 bases). Material: peripheral blood or thyroid tissue (not recorded which). The clonotype originates from an adult woman with Graves' disease, either hyperthyroidism or ophthalmopathy (not recorded which). CDR3 in DNA: TGCGCCAGCACGGACGTACTGGCCCGGGGGAGCTCCTACGAGCAGTACTTC. Its translation is CASTDVLARGSSYEQYF.